This T cell receptor (beta chain) came from a study of monozygotic twins with cystic fibrosis. Study as a whole: Approximately 3 micrograms of fragmented DNA underwent around 16 PCR cycles for library preparation. The study's findings and limits: The repertoire was suggested to be naive-dominated, clonality median about 0.0095. Unrelated CF individuals shared fewer identical clonotypes than monozygotic CF twins.

Comment on this clone: As yet, its antigen is unknown.

Between the trimmed V and J ends, which lost 5 bases and 4 bases, there was a span of 12 bases. This CDR3 comprises 14 residues. In germline, CDR1 is SGHTA, CDR2 FQGNSA. TCRdb's copy holds only in-frame clones and misses some; the assay was immunoSEQ multiplex PCR. The data hold over 20,000 clones, with approximately 90% observed a single time. The source is a girl aged 2 to 9 with cystic fibrosis. The rearrangement joins TRBV7-2 to TRBJ2-1; TRBD2 might be the D (7 bases). What was sequenced was blood. CDR3 protein: CASSGGATYNEQFF. The CDR3, as DNA: TGTGCCAGCAGCGGGGGGGCGACTTACAATGAGCAGTTCTTC.